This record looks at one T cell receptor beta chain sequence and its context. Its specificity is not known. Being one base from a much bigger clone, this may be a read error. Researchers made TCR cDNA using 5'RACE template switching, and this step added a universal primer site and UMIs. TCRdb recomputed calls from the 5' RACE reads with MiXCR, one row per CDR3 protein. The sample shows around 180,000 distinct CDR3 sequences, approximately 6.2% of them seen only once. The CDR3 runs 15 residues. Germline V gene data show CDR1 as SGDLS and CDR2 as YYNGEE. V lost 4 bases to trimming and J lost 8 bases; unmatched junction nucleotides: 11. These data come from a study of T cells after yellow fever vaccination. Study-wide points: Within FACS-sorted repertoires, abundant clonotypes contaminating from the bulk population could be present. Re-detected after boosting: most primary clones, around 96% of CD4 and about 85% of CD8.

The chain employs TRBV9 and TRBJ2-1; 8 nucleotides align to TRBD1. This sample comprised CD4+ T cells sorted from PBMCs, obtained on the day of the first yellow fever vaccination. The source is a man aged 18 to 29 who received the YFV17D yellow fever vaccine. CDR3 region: CASSSRTGIVDEQFF. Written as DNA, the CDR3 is TGTGCCAGCAGCTCTCGGACAGGGATTGTGGATGAGCAGTTCTTC.